The 11 T cell receptor beta chains given below trace back to one sample, sequenced in a study of T cells in narcolepsy. This table comes from immunoSEQ multiplex PCR, and its TCRdb copy is limited to in-frame clones, with some not included. The table shows some 30,000 clones, with 80% to 90% occurring only once. Sequencing was done on a sample of memory (CD45RA-) CD4+ T cells from blood. The receptors come from a human donor in good health.

The chain uses TRBV7-2 and TRBJ2-5; unclear D gene. V dropped 4 bases and J dropped 9 bases, with 9 bases sitting between them. This CDR3 contains 11 residues. CDR1 SGHTA and CDR2 FQGNSA come from the germline V gene. CDR3 residues: CASSSGMAQYF. The CDR3 bases are TGTGCCAGCAGCTCCGGTATGGCCCAGTACTTC. Complete variable domain (other parts from reference TRBV7-2 and TRBJ2-5): GAGVSQSPSNKVTEKGKDVELRCDPISGHTALYWYRQSLGQGLEFLIYFQGNSAPDKSGLPSDRFSAERTGGSVSTLTIQRTQQEDSAVYLCASSSGMAQYFGPGTRLLVL.

This rearrangement joins TRBV5-1 to TRBJ2-7; 9 positions match TRBD1. Germline trimming cut 2 bases from V and 5 bases from J; bases unmatched to any gene: 8. The CDR3 is 15 residues long. CDR1 is SGHRS, CDR2 YFSETQ, per germline. The CDR3 loop reads CASSFSPGQGNEQYF. As DNA, the CDR3 is TGCGCCAGCAGCTTCTCCCCGGGACAGGGAAACGAGCAGTACTTC.

This chain links TRBV30 with TRBJ2-5, with a weak D call TRBD1 (7 bases). The germline V gene has CDR1 GTSNPN and CDR2 SVGIG (reference sequence). The length of the CDR3 is 12 residues. V was cut by 8 bases and J by 5 bases, with 15 bases left in between. This CDR3 reads CARGTAGETQYF. The DNA for the CDR3 is TGTGCCCGGGGGACAGCGGGCGAGACCCAGTACTTC.

This clone was counted a few times. This chain uses TRBV5-6 with TRBJ2-1; D is unresolved. There are 16 residues in the CDR3. Trimming stripped 2 bases from V and 4 bases from J, with 16 bases between. The germline CDR1 and CDR2 sequences are SGHDT and YYEEEE. As DNA, the CDR3 is TGTGCCAGCAGCTTTTGGCCCCCCGAGGTTTACAATGAGCAGTTCTTC. The encoded protein is CASSFWPPEVYNEQFF.

The gene calls are TRBV5-1 and TRBJ2-5; a weak D match, TRBD1 (5 bases). The CDR3 length is 14 residues. Germline V gives CDR1 SGHRS, CDR2 YFSETQ. Trimming left V 0 bases short and J 5 bases short, with 11 bases between. The CDR3 loop reads CASSLEAGRETQYF. The DNA for the CDR3 is TGCGCCAGCAGCTTGGAGGCAGGGCGGGAGACCCAGTACTTC.

This clone occurred a few times. V is TRBV2 and J is TRBJ2-7, with TRBD2 matching 10 bases. V was pared by 1 base and J by 4 bases, with 4 bases of the junction left unmatched. The CDR3 spans 15 residues. Germline CDR1 SNHLY, CDR2 FYNNEI. DNA of the CDR3: TGTGCCAGCAGTGAAGGGAGCGGGGGGGGATACGAGCAGTACTTC. Amino acid sequence: CASSEGSGGGYEQYF.

This rearrangement joins TRBV9 to TRBJ2-5; TRBD1 agrees at 7 bases. The J segment lost 4 bases and the V segment lost 4 bases, leaving 13 bases of the junction unmatched. In germline, CDR1 is SGDLS, CDR2 YYNGEE. This CDR3 comprises 16 residues. CDR3 sequence reads: CASSRGAGGLSETQYF. CDR3 coding DNA: TGTGCCAGCAGCCGAGGGGCAGGGGGTCTTTCAGAGACCCAGTACTTC.

This clone showed up just once. V gene TRBV13 combines with J gene TRBJ2-2; TRBD2 might be the D (6 bases). The CDR3 consists of 18 residues. Germline assignment: CDR1 PRHDT and CDR2 FYEKMQ (reference sequence). Between the trimmed V and J ends, which lost 7 bases and 2 bases, there was a span of 23 bases. CDR3 coding DNA: TGTGCCAGCACCATTATGGGCCTCGCCGCGGGAAACACCGGGGAGCTGTTTTTT. Encoded protein: CASTIMGLAAGNTGELFF.

The chain employs TRBV11-1 and TRBJ2-7; TRBD1 aligns across 7 bases. This CDR3 has 14 residues. CDR1 and CDR2 from the germline V gene are SGHAT and FQDESV (reference sequence). The V gene end was trimmed by 4 bases and the J gene end by 3 bases; junction bases not matched to a gene: 6. The CDR3 sequence is CASSYGQEFYEQYF. DNA of the CDR3: TGTGCCAGCAGCTACGGACAGGAATTCTACGAGCAGTACTTC. Full variable domain (remainder filled in from reference TRBV11-1 and TRBJ2-7): EAEVAQSPRYKITEKSQAVAFWCDPISGHATLYWYRQILGQGPELLVQFQDESVVDDSQLPKDRFSAERLKGVDSTLKIQPAELGDSAMYLCASSYGQEFYEQYFGPGTRLTVT.

This clone occurred once. The rearrangement joins TRBV6-5 to TRBJ2-5; no reliable D call. The V gene lost 0 bases and the J gene lost 4 bases, with 6 bases spanning the gap. This CDR3 has 13 residues. Germline values: CDR1 MNHEY, CDR2 SVGAGI. This CDR3 is CASSYSILETQYF. CDR3 nucleotides: TGTGCCAGCAGTTACTCGATATTAGAGACCCAGTACTTC.

This clone turned up a few times. The rearrangement joins TRBV6-1 to TRBJ2-7, with D unclear. The CDR3 length is 12 residues. Trimming cost V 8 bases and J 2 bases, with 10 bases left between them. Germline CDR1 MNHNS, CDR2 SASEGT. CDR3 region: CASGDKPYEQYF. CDR3 nucleotide sequence: TGTGCCAGCGGAGACAAACCCTACGAGCAGTACTTC.